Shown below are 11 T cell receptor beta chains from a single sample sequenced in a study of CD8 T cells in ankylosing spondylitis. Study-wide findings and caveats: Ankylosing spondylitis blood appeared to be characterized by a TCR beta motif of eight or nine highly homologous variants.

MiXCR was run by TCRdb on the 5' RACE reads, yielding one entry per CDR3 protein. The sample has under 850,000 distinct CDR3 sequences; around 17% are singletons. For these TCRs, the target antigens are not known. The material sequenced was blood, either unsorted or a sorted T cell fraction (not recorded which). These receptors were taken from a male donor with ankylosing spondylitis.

The CDR3 sequence: CASTPGQGKNTEAFF. CDR3 bases: TGCGCCAGCACTCCGGGGCAGGGTAAAAACACTGAAGCTTTCTTT. The chain links TRBV5-1 to TRBJ1-1; perhaps TRBD1 as D (5 bases). V lost 6 bases to trimming and J lost 2 bases, with 17 bases between them. In germline, CDR1 is SGHRS, CDR2 YFSETQ. CDR3 length: 15 residues.

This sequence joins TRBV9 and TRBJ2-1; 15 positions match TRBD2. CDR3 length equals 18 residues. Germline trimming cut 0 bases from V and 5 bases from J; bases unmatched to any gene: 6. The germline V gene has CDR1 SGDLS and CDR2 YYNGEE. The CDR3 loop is CASSVGTSGRAWDNEQFF. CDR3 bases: TGTGCCAGCAGCGTAGGGACTAGCGGGAGGGCCTGGGACAATGAGCAGTTCTTC.

CDR3: CASTPELHTGELFF. CDR3 in DNA: TGTGCCAGCACACCCGAACTGCACACCGGGGAGCTGTTTTTT. The chain uses TRBV7-8 and TRBJ2-2; D uncertain. The CDR3 contains 14 residues. Germline V CDR1 and CDR2: SGHVS, FQNEAQ. Trimming removed 7 bases at V and 3 bases at J, with 12 bases between.

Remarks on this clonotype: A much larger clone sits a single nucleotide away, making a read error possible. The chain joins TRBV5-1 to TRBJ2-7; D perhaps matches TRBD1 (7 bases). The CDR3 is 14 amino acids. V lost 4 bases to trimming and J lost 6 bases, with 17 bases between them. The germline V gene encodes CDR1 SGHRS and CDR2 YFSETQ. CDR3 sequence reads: CASSLQGRFGEQYF. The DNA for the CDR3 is TGCGCCAGCAGCCTACAGGGGAGGTTCGGCGAGCAGTACTTC.

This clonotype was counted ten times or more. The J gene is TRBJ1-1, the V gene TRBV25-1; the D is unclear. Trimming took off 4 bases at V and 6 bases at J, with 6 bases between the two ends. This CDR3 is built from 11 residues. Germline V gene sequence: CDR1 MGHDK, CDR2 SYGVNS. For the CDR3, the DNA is TGTGCCAGCAGTGCTGGCCCTGAAGCTTTCTTT. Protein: CASSAGPEAFF.

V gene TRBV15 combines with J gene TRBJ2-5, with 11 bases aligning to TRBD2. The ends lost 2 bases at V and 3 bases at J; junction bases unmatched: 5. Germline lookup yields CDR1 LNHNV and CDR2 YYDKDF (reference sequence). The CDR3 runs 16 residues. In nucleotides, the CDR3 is TGTGCCACCAGCAGACCCGGGACTAGCGGAAAAGAGACCCAGTACTTC. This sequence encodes CATSRPGTSGKETQYF. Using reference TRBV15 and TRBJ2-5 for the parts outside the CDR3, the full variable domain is DAMVIQNPRYQVTQFGKPVTLSCSQTLNHNVMYWYQQKSSQAPKLLFHYYDKDFNNEADTPDNFQSRRPNTSFCFLDIRSPGLGDTAMYLCATSRPGTSGKETQYFGPGTRLLVL.

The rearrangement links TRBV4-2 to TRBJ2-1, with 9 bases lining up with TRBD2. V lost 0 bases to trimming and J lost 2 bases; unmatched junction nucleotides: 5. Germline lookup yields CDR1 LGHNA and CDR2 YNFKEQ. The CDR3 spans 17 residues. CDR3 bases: TGTGCCAGCAGCCAAGATCTTCCTAGCGGGGCCTACAATGAGCAGTTCTTC. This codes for CASSQDLPSGAYNEQFF.

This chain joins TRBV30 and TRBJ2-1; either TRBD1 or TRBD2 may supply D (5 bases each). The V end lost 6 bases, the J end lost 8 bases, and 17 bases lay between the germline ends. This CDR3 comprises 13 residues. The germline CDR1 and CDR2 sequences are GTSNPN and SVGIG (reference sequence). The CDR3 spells CACLGDLLDEQFF. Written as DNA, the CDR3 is TGTGCCTGTTTAGGGGACCTGCTGGATGAGCAGTTCTTC. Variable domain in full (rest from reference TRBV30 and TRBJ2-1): SQTIHQWPATLVQPVGSPLSLECTVEGTSNPNLYWYRQAAGRGLQLLFYSVGIGQISSEVPQNLSASRPQDRQFILSSKKLLLSDSGFYLCACLGDLLDEQFFGPGTRLTVL.

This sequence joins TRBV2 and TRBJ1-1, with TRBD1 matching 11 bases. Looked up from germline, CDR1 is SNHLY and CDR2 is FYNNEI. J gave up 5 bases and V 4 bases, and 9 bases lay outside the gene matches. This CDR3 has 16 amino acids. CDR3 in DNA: TGTGCCAGCAGTGCAGGACAGGGGGCCGTGTGGACTGAAGCTTTCTTT. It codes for CASSAGQGAVWTEAFF.

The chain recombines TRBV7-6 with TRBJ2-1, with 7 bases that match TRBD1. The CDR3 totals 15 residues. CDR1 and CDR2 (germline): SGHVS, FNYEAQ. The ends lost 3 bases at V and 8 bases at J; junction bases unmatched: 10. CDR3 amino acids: CASSFNLGQDYEQFF. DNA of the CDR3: TGTGCCAGCAGCTTCAATCTCGGACAGGACTATGAGCAGTTCTTC.

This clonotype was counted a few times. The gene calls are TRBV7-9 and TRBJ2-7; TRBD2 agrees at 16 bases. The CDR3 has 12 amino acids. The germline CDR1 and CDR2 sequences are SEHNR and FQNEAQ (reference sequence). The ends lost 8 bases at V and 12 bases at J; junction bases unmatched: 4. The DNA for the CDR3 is TGTGCCAGCGGGACTAGCGGGAGGGTGCCGTACTTC. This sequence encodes CASGTSGRVPYF.